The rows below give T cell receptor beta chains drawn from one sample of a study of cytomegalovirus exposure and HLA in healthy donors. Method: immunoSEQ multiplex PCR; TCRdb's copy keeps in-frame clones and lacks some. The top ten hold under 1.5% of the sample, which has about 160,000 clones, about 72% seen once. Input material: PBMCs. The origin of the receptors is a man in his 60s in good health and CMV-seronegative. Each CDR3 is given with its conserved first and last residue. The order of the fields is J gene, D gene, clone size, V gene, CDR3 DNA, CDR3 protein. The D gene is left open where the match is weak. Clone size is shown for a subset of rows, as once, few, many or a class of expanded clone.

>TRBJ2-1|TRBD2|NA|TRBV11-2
TGTGCCAGCAGCTTTTCTCCCCTTCAACTAGCGGGAGTCTACAATGAGCAGTTCTTC
CASSFSPLQLAGVYNEQFF
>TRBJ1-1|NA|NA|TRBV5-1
TGCGCCAGCACCCCCGACAGTGGACCGGGCACTGAAGCTTTCTTT
CASTPDSGPGTEAFF
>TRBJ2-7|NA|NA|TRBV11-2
TGTGCCAGCAGCCAGGCACTGGGACTCCCAGATTTCTACGAGCAGTACTTC
CASSQALGLPDFYEQYF
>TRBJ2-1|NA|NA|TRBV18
TGTGCCAGCTCACCAGGGAGAAATGAGCAGTTCTTC
CASSPGRNEQFF
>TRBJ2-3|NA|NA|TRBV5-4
TGTGCCAGCAGCTGGACAGGCACAGATACGCAGTATTTT
CASSWTGTDTQYF
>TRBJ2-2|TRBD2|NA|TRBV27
TGTGCCAGCAGTTCCGGGACTTTTGGGAGGGCCGGGGAGCTGTTTTTT
CASSSGTFGRAGELFF
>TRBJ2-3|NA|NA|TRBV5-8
TGTGCCAGCACCAGACTAGTCTCAGATACGCAGTATTTT
CASTRLVSDTQYF
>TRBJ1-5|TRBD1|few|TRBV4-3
TGCGCCAGCAGCCAAGATACGGACAGGGCGCGGAAGCATTTT
CASSQDTDRARKHF
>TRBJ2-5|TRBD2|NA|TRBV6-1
TGTGCCAGCAGGGAGAGGGAGGGCCGTTTGGAGACCCAGTACTTC
CASREREGRLETQYF
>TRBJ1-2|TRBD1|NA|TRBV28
TGTGCCAGCCAAGGGCAGACAGGGGGCCGGGGTGGCTACACCTTC
CASQGQTGGRGGYTF
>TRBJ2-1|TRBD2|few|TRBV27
TGTGCCAGCAGGCCGTGGGGGGGGTTCAATGAGCAGTTCTTC
CASRPWGGFNEQFF
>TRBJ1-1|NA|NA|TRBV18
TGTGCCAGCTCCGTGAGTGCAGGGAACACTGAAGCTTTCTTT
CASSVSAGNTEAFF
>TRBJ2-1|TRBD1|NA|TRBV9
TGTGCCAGCAGCCTTACCGGGACAGTATACAATGAGCAGTTCTTC
CASSLTGTVYNEQFF
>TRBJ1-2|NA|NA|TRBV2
TGTGCCAGCAGTAGCCTGATCGGCTACACCTTC
CASSSLIGYTF
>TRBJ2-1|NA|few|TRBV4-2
TGTGCCAGCAGCTCGCAGGGGCCCGAGTTCGGTGAGCAGTTCTTC
CASSSQGPEFGEQFF
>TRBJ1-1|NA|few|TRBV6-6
TGTGCCAGCGGTAGAGGGGGTGGGACTGAAGCTTTCTTT
CASGRGGGTEAFF
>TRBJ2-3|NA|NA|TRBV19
TGTGCCAGTAGTATTTGGTTAGCTTCCCCAGATACGCAGTATTTT
CASSIWLASPDTQYF
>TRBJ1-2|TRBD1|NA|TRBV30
TGTGCCTGGAGTGTACTAGGGCGGACAGGCCGACCACTCTTC
CAWSVLGRTGRPLF
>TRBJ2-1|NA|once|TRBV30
TGTGCCTGGAGATGGCGGGGAGGCGGGAACATTCACTACAATGAGCAGTTCTTC
CAWRWRGGGNIHYNEQFF
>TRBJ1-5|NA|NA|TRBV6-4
TGTGCCAGCAGTGACTCGAGGAGAGGTCAGCGAAACAATCAGCCCCAGCATTTT
CASSDSRRGQRNNQPQHF
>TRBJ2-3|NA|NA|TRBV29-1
TGCAGCGTTGGACGGGATAGCACAGATATGCAGTATTTT
CSVGRDSTDMQYF
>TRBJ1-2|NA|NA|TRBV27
TGTGCCAGCAGTTCTGGGCCCTTCTATGGCTACACCTTC
CASSSGPFYGYTF
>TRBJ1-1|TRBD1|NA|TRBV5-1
TGCGCCAGCAGCATACAGGGGTCTGAAGCTTTCTTT
CASSIQGSEAFF